This TCR beta chain came from a study of blood T cell repertoires in COVID-19. Across the whole study: Whether acute or convalescent, the COVID-19 samples came from the United States, Italy and Spain.

Authors' processing steps: Counts of nucleated cells, estimated from reference gene primer amplification, were obtained. Clones were read by immunoSEQ multiplex PCR, and TCRdb kept only the in-frame ones, dropping some. That table furnishes V, J and clone size, whereas the DNA furnished D and trimming. The sample holds roughly 190,000 clones, 84% seen once. Material: peripheral blood. The TCR originated in a woman between 65 and 79 years old with active or convalescent COVID-19.

CDR3 in amino acids: CASSVVQGGNTIYF. CDR3 nucleotide sequence: TGCGCCAGCAGCGTTGTACAGGGAGGAAACACCATATATTTT. The rearrangement joins TRBV4-1 to TRBJ1-3; the D gene is possibly TRBD1 (6 bases). The germline CDR1 and CDR2 sequences are MGHRA and YSYEKL. The CDR3 runs to 14 residues. Between the trimmed V and J ends, which lost 5 bases and 4 bases, there was a span of 12 bases.